This T cell receptor (beta chain) is drawn from a study of post-analysis software for immune sequencing data (dated by TCRdb to about 2015). For the study in its entirety: Relapsing-remitting, secondary progressive and progressive-relapsing multiple sclerosis were recorded as disease courses, and subtype annotation was lacking for some patients. A subset of samples was prepared in parallel using single-end sample barcoding, then pooled and co-amplified after Illumina adapter ligation. Patient repertoires were compared against 11 previously published healthy control repertoires from donors aged about 6 to 25 years.

Library preparation was by PCR. Instrument used: Illumina HiSeq 2500. To reduce PCR and sequencing biases, unique molecular identifiers were incorporated into the TCR beta cDNA libraries. About 500,000 cDNA molecules were obtained per 1 to 10 million input T cells, so each molecule approximated one T cell. Patient libraries were prepared and sequenced with the same protocol used for the earlier healthy control dataset. Within a given batch, samples were prepared together, multiplexed and sequenced on the same HiSeq lane. In the authors' own workflow: Raw barcoded reads were processed with MIGEC, discarding single-read molecular identifier groups before consensus assembly and CDR3 extraction. Clonotype tables were post-analysed with VDJtools, and diversity was normalized by down-sampling all datasets to the smallest sample size. To correct batch-related cross-sample contamination, repertoire overlap clustering matched CDR3 amino acid sequences but not nucleotide sequences. TCRdb's own reprocessing of the public reads used fastp at Q25 and MiXCR and kept productive beta chains. Every CDR3 protein is listed once, alongside the most common genes and DNA of its rows. The V and J calls here are based on TCRdb, not the publication. The sample table holds hundreds of thousands of distinct CDR3 sequences, of which 44% were seen once. Jointly, the top ten make up more than 1.5% of the sample.

To demonstrate the VDJtools post-analysis software, TCR beta repertoires were profiled from the peripheral blood of about 13 young patients with multiple sclerosis. The patients with multiple sclerosis were children and adolescents between about 6 and 17 years of age. General conclusions and limits of the study: Direct clustering with F measure revealed strong co-clustering of samples prepared in the same batch, which led to a batch-effect correction. The multiple sclerosis patient group was slightly younger than the control group. Several TRBV segments, including TRBV5-6, TRBV5-1 and TRBV20-1, were significantly more frequent in patients than controls. Normalized Chao1 diversity was significantly lower in multiple sclerosis patients than controls, suggesting substantial peripheral T-cell clonal expansion.

The CDR3 starts with the cysteine, ends with the phenylalanine, and has 18 residues. Of the read, only the CDR3 DNA is kept; its 54 bases are in frame from base 1. V was cut back by 2 bases and J by 5 bases, leaving a gap of 25 bases between them. The CDR1 and CDR2 encoded by the germline V gene are SNHLY and FYNNEI. About this clonotype itself: Its specific antigen is unknown. Per-base quality was not reported, and no clone a single base away is much larger than it.

The rearrangement combines TRBV2 with TRBJ2-7, with the D gene not clear enough to name. Sequenced material: blood. This sequence was found in a girl aged 5 to 17 with multiple sclerosis. The DNA is as follows: TGTGCCAGCAGTGAATACCGTCCGTGGGCCCCCCCAACCAACGAGCAGTACTTC. Translated, it gives CASSEYRPWAPPTNEQYF.